These 5 T cell receptor beta chains came from one sample sequenced in a study of Ad26.COV2.S vaccination and SARS-CoV-2 variants. The treatment is: roughly 18 received Ad26.COV2.S at low or high dose, single or two shots; about 5 received placebo; per-sample allocation not given. Samples analyzed were those drawn on day 63 after the first vaccine or placebo injection. Here immunoSEQ multiplex PCR was the method, and the copy in TCRdb shows in-frame clones only, minus some. The sample shows about 390,000 clones, roughly 90% of them seen only once. This specimen consisted of peripheral blood, obtained in a trial of Ad26.COV2.S vaccine versus placebo. The receptor source for this set is a person aged 18 to 59 who received the Ad26.COV2.S COVID-19 vaccine or a placebo.

The gene calls are TRBV5-4 and TRBJ1-2, with D possibly matching TRBD1 (6 bases). Germline loops: CDR1 SGHNT, CDR2 YYREEE (reference sequence). The CDR3 spans 15 residues. Trimming stripped 4 bases from V and 1 base from J, with 14 bases between. The CDR3 is CASSTTTGFNYGYTF. The CDR3 DNA reads as TGTGCCAGCAGCACAACAACAGGGTTTAACTATGGCTACACCTTC.

DNA for the CDR3: TGTGCCAGCAGTTCGGTAGTGGGGCCGCCGCAGTATTTT. This codes for CASSSVVGPPQYF. The rearrangement uses TRBV6-5 and TRBJ2-3, with D possibly matching TRBD1 (5 bases). The CDR3 loop spans 13 amino acids. V lost 4 bases and J lost 10, with 15 bases in between. Germline V gives CDR1 MNHEY, CDR2 SVGAGI.

This chain joins TRBV28 and TRBJ1-5; TRBD1 is a possible D gene (5 bases). The CDR3 consists of 12 residues. Per the germline V gene, CDR1 is MDHEN and CDR2 is SYDVKM. Trimming cost V 10 bases and J 6 bases, with 13 bases left between them. As DNA, the CDR3 is TGTGCCACCCTCTCGGGGGGTCAGCCCCAGCATTTT. As protein: CATLSGGQPQHF. The whole variable domain, filled in from reference TRBV28 and TRBJ1-5, reads DVKVTQSSRYLVKRTGEKVFLECVQDMDHENMFWYRQDPGLGLRLIYFSYDVKMKEKGDIPEGYSVSREKKERFSLILESASTNQTSMYLCATLSGGQPQHFGDGTRLSIL.

V is TRBV7-8 and J is TRBJ1-2; 9 bases align to TRBD1. CDR1 is SGHVS, CDR2 FQNEAQ, per germline. This CDR3 is 16 amino acids long. J was trimmed by 3 bases and V by 4 bases; bases with no gene match: 9. The CDR3 coding sequence is TGTGCCAGCAGCTCGACCGGGACAGGGAAGGACTATGGCTACACCTTC. This sequence encodes CASSSTGTGKDYGYTF.

The chain has TRBV2 and TRBJ2-3, with D hard to call. The V and J ends lost 1 base and 2 bases respectively, with 7 bases between them. Germline CDR1 and CDR2: SNHLY and FYNNEI. CDR3 length: 14 amino acids. CDR3 sequence (DNA): TGTGCCAGCAGTGAAGATGGCCCCACAGATACGCAGTATTTT. Protein sequence: CASSEDGPTDTQYF.